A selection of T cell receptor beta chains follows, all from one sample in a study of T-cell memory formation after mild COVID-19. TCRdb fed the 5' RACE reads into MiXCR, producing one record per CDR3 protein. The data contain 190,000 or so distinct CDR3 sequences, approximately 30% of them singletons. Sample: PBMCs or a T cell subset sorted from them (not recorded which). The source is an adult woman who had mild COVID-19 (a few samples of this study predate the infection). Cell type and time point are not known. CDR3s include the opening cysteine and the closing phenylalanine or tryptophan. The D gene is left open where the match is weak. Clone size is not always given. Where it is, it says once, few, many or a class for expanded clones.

CDR3: CASSTGQGGNEKLFF; DNA: TGTGCCAGCAGCACGGGACAGGGGGGGAATGAAAAACTGTTTTTT; V: TRBV7-9; size: NA; D: TRBD1; J: TRBJ1-4
CDR3: CASSYGYMGGRRGVDEQYF; DNA: TGTGCCAGCAGTTACGGTTATATGGGAGGTCGCAGGGGAGTGGACGAGCAGTACTTC; V: TRBV6-6; size: NA; D: NA; J: TRBJ2-7
CDR3: CASSWMGVEAFF; DNA: TGCGCCAGCAGCTGGATGGGGGTAGAAGCTTTCTTT; V: TRBV5-1; size: NA; D: NA; J: TRBJ1-1
CDR3: CATSDGSASNEKLFF; DNA: TGTGCCACCAGTGATGGGTCAGCGAGTAATGAAAAACTGTTTTTT; V: TRBV24-1; size: NA; D: NA; J: TRBJ1-4
CDR3: CASSPTRDESKRSPLHF; DNA: TGTGCCAGCAGCCCTACCCGGGATGAGAGTAAACGGTCACCCCTCCACTTT; V: TRBV6-6; size: NA; D: NA; J: TRBJ1-6
CDR3: CASSRNRDTDTQYF; DNA: TGCGCCAGCAGCCGTAACAGGGATACAGATACGCAGTATTTT; V: TRBV5-1; size: NA; D: NA; J: TRBJ2-3
CDR3: CATGGGRSFEPQHF; DNA: TGTGCCACAGGGGGAGGCAGATCCTTTGAGCCCCAGCATTTT; V: TRBV6-6; size: NA; D: TRBD1; J: TRBJ1-5
CDR3: CASSPRVAGTSYEQYF; DNA: TGTGCCAGCAGCCCCAGGGTAGCGGGGACCTCCTACGAGCAGTACTTC; V: TRBV3-1; size: NA; D: TRBD2; J: TRBJ2-7
CDR3: CASSFLGSSTDTQYF; DNA: TGCGCCAGCAGCTTCCTAGGTTCGAGCACAGATACGCAGTATTTT; V: TRBV5-1; size: few; D: NA; J: TRBJ2-3
CDR3: CASSSPIAARFLGYTF; DNA: TGTGCCAGCAGTTCCCCTATTGCGGCCCGATTTCTAGGCTACACCTTC; V: TRBV12-3/TRBV12-4; size: few; D: NA; J: TRBJ1-2
CDR3: CASSPRGSPRGEQYF; DNA: TGTGCCAGCAGTCCCCGGGGCTCTCCACGGGGCGAGCAGTACTTC; V: TRBV27; size: NA; D: NA; J: TRBJ2-7
CDR3: CASSLQSGTVGNTIYF; DNA: TGTGCCAGCAGCTTACAGTCCGGGACTGTAGGAAACACCATATATTTT; V: TRBV7-2; size: NA; D: NA; J: TRBJ1-3
CDR3: CASSQLASDTQYF; DNA: TGTGCCAGCAGCCAACTAGCGTCAGATACGCAGTATTTT; V: TRBV4-2; size: NA; D: NA; J: TRBJ2-3
CDR3: CASSLVGGGPGGEQFF; DNA: TGTGCCAGCAGTTTAGTAGGGGGAGGGCCAGGGGGTGAGCAGTTCTTC; V: TRBV12-3/TRBV12-4; size: many; D: NA; J: TRBJ2-1
CDR3: CASSLRTGGQYF; DNA: TGTGCCAGCAGTCTTCGGACAGGGGGGCAGTACTTC; V: TRBV2; size: NA; D: TRBD1; J: TRBJ2-7
CDR3: CASKTRGVPQHF; DNA: TGTGCCAGCAAAACCAGGGGAGTGCCCCAGCATTTT; V: TRBV6-1; size: NA; D: NA; J: TRBJ1-5
CDR3: CASSQVETQYF; DNA: TGTGCCAGCAGCCAAGTTGAGACCCAGTACTTC; V: TRBV3-1; size: NA; D: NA; J: TRBJ2-5
CDR3: CAWSLGAGEKLFF; DNA: TGTGCCTGGAGCCTAGGGGCGGGTGAAAAACTGTTTTTT; V: TRBV30; size: few; D: NA; J: TRBJ1-4
CDR3: CASSQGTGTYEQYF; DNA: TGCGCCAGCAGCCAAGGGACAGGTACCTACGAGCAGTACTTC; V: TRBV4-1; size: few; D: TRBD1; J: TRBJ2-7
CDR3: CASRPQGANYGYTF; DNA: TGTGCCAGTAGACCACAGGGGGCAAACTATGGCTACACCTTC; V: TRBV19; size: NA; D: TRBD1; J: TRBJ1-2
CDR3: CASSTAGGPREQFF; DNA: TGTGCCAGCAGCACCGCGGGGGGCCCTCGGGAGCAGTTCTTC; V: TRBV9; size: many; D: TRBD2; J: TRBJ2-1
CDR3: CAGVYREETQYF; DNA: TGTGCCGGGGTATACAGAGAAGAGACCCAGTACTTC; V: TRBV27; size: NA; D: NA; J: TRBJ2-5
CDR3: CASSEGLGGTDTQYF; DNA: TGTGCCAGCAGCGAGGGACTAGGGGGCACAGATACGCAGTATTTT; V: TRBV4-2; size: NA; D: TRBD2; J: TRBJ2-3
CDR3: CASKVAGLGEQYF; DNA: TGTGCCAGCAAAGTTGCTGGTCTCGGCGAGCAGTACTTC; V: TRBV6-2/TRBV6-3; size: NA; D: NA; J: TRBJ2-7
CDR3: CASSLLAGGLFVADTQYF; DNA: TGTGCCAGCAGCCTCCTAGCGGGAGGGCTGTTTGTAGCAGATACGCAGTATTTT; V: TRBV7-2; size: few; D: TRBD2; J: TRBJ2-3
CDR3: CASEGETQYF; DNA: TGTGCCAGTGAGGGAGAGACCCAGTACTTC; V: TRBV25-1; size: NA; D: NA; J: TRBJ2-5
CDR3: CASSHGSQPTDTQYF; DNA: TGCGCCAGCAGCCACGGGTCCCAGCCCACAGATACGCAGTATTTT; V: TRBV5-1; size: few; D: NA; J: TRBJ2-3
CDR3: CSVASGTSTDTQYF; DNA: TGCAGCGTTGCATCCGGGACTAGCACAGATACGCAGTATTTT; V: TRBV29-1; size: few; D: NA; J: TRBJ2-3
CDR3: CASRVRFTAYEQYF; DNA: TGTGCCAGCAGGGTCCGGTTTACAGCCTACGAGCAGTACTTC; V: TRBV6-5; size: NA; D: NA; J: TRBJ2-7
CDR3: CASSQLGTGYEQYF; DNA: TGTGCCAGCAGCCAGCTAGGGACGGGATACGAGCAGTACTTC; V: TRBV7-2; size: once; D: NA; J: TRBJ2-7
CDR3: CASSLVSNQPQHF; DNA: TGTGCCAGCAGCTTAGTGAGCAATCAGCCCCAGCATTTT; V: TRBV11-2; size: few; D: NA; J: TRBJ1-5
CDR3: CATSDTGLNWETQYF; DNA: TGTGCCACCAGTGACACCGGACTGAATTGGGAGACCCAGTACTTC; V: TRBV24-1; size: NA; D: NA; J: TRBJ2-5
CDR3: CATRRDSNTEAFF; DNA: TGTGCCACCAGGCGGGACAGTAACACTGAAGCTTTCTTT; V: TRBV15; size: NA; D: TRBD1; J: TRBJ1-1
CDR3: CSAGTGSYEQYF; DNA: TGCAGTGCCGGGACAGGGTCCTACGAGCAGTACTTC; V: TRBV20-1; size: NA; D: TRBD1; J: TRBJ2-7
CDR3: CASSELGGSSYEQYF; DNA: TGCGCCAGCAGTGAGTTAGGGGGGAGCTCCTACGAGCAGTACTTC; V: TRBV10-2; size: NA; D: NA; J: TRBJ2-7
CDR3: CASPTNPGANVLTF; DNA: TGTGCCAGTCCAACAAACCCTGGGGCCAACGTCCTGACTTTC; V: TRBV12-3/TRBV12-4; size: few; D: NA; J: TRBJ2-6
CDR3: CASSLAGLQPQHF; DNA: TGTGCCAGCAGTTTGGCAGGGCTTCAGCCCCAGCATTTT; V: TRBV27; size: NA; D: NA; J: TRBJ1-5
CDR3: CAISDHGQEVQFF; DNA: TGTGCCATCAGTGACCATGGACAGGAGGTGCAGTTCTTC; V: TRBV10-3; size: NA; D: TRBD1; J: TRBJ2-1
CDR3: CASMTSGGLDTQYF; DNA: TGCGCCAGCATGACGTCGGGGGGGCTCGATACGCAGTATTTT; V: TRBV5-1; size: few; D: TRBD2; J: TRBJ2-3
CDR3: CASSGQGVYGYTF; DNA: TGTGCCAGCAGTGGACAGGGGGTATATGGCTACACCTTC; V: TRBV6-2/TRBV6-3; size: few; D: TRBD1; J: TRBJ1-2
CDR3: CASSSLTGNEQYF; DNA: TGTGCCAGCAGTTCCTTGACAGGGAACGAGCAGTACTTC; V: TRBV12-3/TRBV12-4; size: once; D: TRBD1; J: TRBJ2-7
CDR3: CASSEAATNEKLFF; DNA: TGTGCCAGCAGTGAAGCGGCAACTAATGAAAAACTGTTTTTT; V: TRBV25-1; size: NA; D: NA; J: TRBJ1-4